Included here is one TCR beta chain sequence, with context. One end of the junction fails to match germline, which may point to a read error. The sample belongs to a study of cytomegalovirus exposure and HLA in healthy donors. From germline, CDR1 is SEHNR and CDR2 FQNEAQ (reference sequence). The CDR3 runs 16 residues. Primers: 60 Vbeta forward and 13 Jbeta reverse. Produced via immunoSEQ multiplex PCR; TCRdb's table is partial and in-frame only. The profile shows almost 200,000 clones, 70% to 80% of them singletons. The TCR originated in a male donor in good health and CMV-seropositive. The J gene is TRBJ2-7, the V gene TRBV7-9, with TRBD1 as a possible D gene (7 bases). Sample: PBMCs. DNA of the CDR3: TGTGCCAGCACCCCTGTCAGGGGGGCCGACCTCGGCGAGCAGCACTTC. This sequence encodes CASTPVRGADLGEQHF.